These 18 T cell receptor beta chains originate from one sample sequenced in a study of tumor and adjacent non-tumor tissue in lung cancer. No cell sorting was done before RNA was extracted from the tissue. The normal lung tissue was taken more than 3 cm from the tumor edge. TCRbeta libraries were built with three rounds of nested PCR, modified from ARM-PCR. TCRdb reprocessed the multiplex PCR reads via MiXCR and lists one record per CDR3 protein. The profile shows around 100,000 distinct CDR3 sequences, 65% of them singletons. The sequenced material came from distant non-tumor lung tissue. The receptors here all came from a man aged 25 to 45 with non-small cell lung cancer.

This clonotype appeared a few times. The CDR3 nucleotides are TGTGCCAGCACGCAGGGGACCTATGGCTACACCTTC. Encoded protein: CASTQGTYGYTF. The chain uses TRBV6-5 and TRBJ1-2, with D perhaps matching TRBD1 (6 bases). With 7 bases removed from V and 4 bases from J, the gap between germline ends came to 10 bases. The CDR3 is 12 residues long. CDR1 MNHEY and CDR2 SVGAGI come from the germline V gene.

As concerns this clonotype: This likely comes from a read error, as the CDR3 has no conserved phenylalanine or tryptophan at its end. The rearrangement links TRBV4-1 to TRBJ2-1; D unclear. Germline-derived CDR1 and CDR2 are MGHRA and YSYEKL. V gave up 4 bases and J gave up 3 bases, with 13 bases separating them. The CDR3 runs to 15 residues. The CDR3 coding sequence is TGCGCCAGCAGCCTCTGGAAAGGGATCTACAATGAGCAGTTCCTC. Its translation is CASSLWKGIYNEQFL.

Remarks on this clonotype: As the CDR3 is not closed by the conserved phenylalanine or tryptophan, this likely results from a read error. The genes are TRBV4-3 and TRBJ2-5, with unresolved D. Germline CDR1 and CDR2: LGHNA and YSLEER. CDR3 length equals 15 residues. As DNA, the CDR3 is TGCGCCAGCAGGCAAGAATTGGCGAGTGAAGAGACCCAGTACTTA. This encodes CASRQELASEETQYL.

Turning to this clonotype: Germline is not matched at one junction end, which may reflect a read error. The CDR3 protein is CSARGRVSTDTQYF. The CDR3 DNA sequence: TGCAGTGCTAGGGGGCGGGTGTCCACAGATACGCAGTATTTC. The chain uses TRBV20-1 and TRBJ2-3; D is perhaps TRBD1 or TRBD2 (5 bases each). The CDR3 sequence is 14 residues long. Germline values: CDR1 DFQATT, CDR2 SNEGSKA (reference sequence).

Of note for this clonotype: This may arise from a read error, as a much more abundant clone is one base away. This sequence joins TRBV4-1 and TRBJ2-7, with 8 bases aligning to TRBD1. Per germline, CDR1 MGHRA and CDR2 YSYEKL. The CDR3 runs to 14 residues. Here the CDR3 reads CTSSQGQGAGEQYF. The DNA for the CDR3 is TGCACCAGCAGCCAAGGTCAGGGGGCTGGGGAGCAGTACTTC.

This clonotype was counted a single time. At one end, the junction sequence differs from germline, possibly due to a read error. This chain links TRBV11-2 with TRBJ2-1, with 8 bases identical to TRBD2. This CDR3 is 17 amino acids long. Germline loops: CDR1 SGHAT, CDR2 FQNNGV. The CDR3 DNA reads TGTGCCAGCAGCCCTCGAGGTAGCGGGATAAGGTACAATGGGCAGTTATTC. Protein: CASSPRGSGIRYNGQLF.

This clonotype was seen ten or more times. This rearrangement joins TRBV6-2 or TRBV6-3 to TRBJ1-2; perhaps TRBD1 as D (6 bases). The CDR3 runs to 19 residues. Per germline, CDR1 MNHEY and CDR2 SVGEGT. Deletions cut 8 bases from V and 4 bases from J, with 32 bases between. Written as DNA, the CDR3 is TGTGCCAGCCTTCCGCCACCGGGACAATCGAGATCCATTCGCTATGGCTACACCTTC. As protein: CASLPPPGQSRSIRYGYTF.

As concerns this clonotype: This may stem from a read error, because a much larger clone lies one nucleotide away. The rearrangement joins TRBV5-6 to TRBJ2-1; TRBD2 agrees at 13 bases. The CDR3 length is 16 residues. From germline, CDR1 is SGHDT and CDR2 YYEEEE. J lost 0 bases, V lost 3 bases, and 0 bases had no gene match. The CDR3: CASSWTSGSSYNEQFF. Here the CDR3 DNA reads TGTGCCAGCAGCTGGACTAGCGGGAGCTCCTACAATGAGCAGTTCTTC.

A few counts support this clonotype. Being one base from a much bigger clone, this may be a read error. J is TRBJ2-5 and V is TRBV20-1; 7 nucleotides match TRBD1. The germline gives CDR1 DFQATT, CDR2 SNEGSKA (reference sequence). CDR3 size: 14 residues. CDR3 nucleotide sequence: TGCGGTGCTAGAAGGCCAGGGGGCCAAGAGACCCAGTACTTC. The encoded protein is CGARRPGGQETQYF.

The rearrangement uses TRBV12-3 or TRBV12-4 and TRBJ2-3, with TRBD2 identical over 12 bases. The CDR3 spans 17 residues. V shed 10 bases, J shed 0 bases, and the junction held 11 bases outside the gene matches. CDR3 region: CANTALAGGVSTDTQYF. CDR3 nucleotide sequence: TGTGCCAACACCGCGCTAGCGGGGGGGGTAAGCACAGATACGCAGTATTTT.

Details on this clonotype: One end of the junction varies from germline; a read error may be responsible. The chain links TRBV4-3 to TRBJ2-5; tentative D call: TRBD2 (5 bases). This CDR3 contains 14 residues. Germline V gene sequence: CDR1 LGHNA, CDR2 YSLEER. The CDR3 protein is CTSSQVSGQETQYF. DNA of the CDR3: TGCACCAGCAGTCAGGTCTCGGGACAAGAGACCCAGTACTTC.

The chain combines TRBV12-3 or TRBV12-4 with TRBJ1-4; 8 nucleotides match TRBD1. After removal of 2 bases from V and 8 bases from J, the junction contained 10 bases not matched to a gene. The CDR3 is 16 residues long. The CDR3 DNA reads as TGTGCCAGCAGTTTATATCCGACAGGGGCGAAGGAAAAACTGTTTTTT. Protein sequence: CASSLYPTGAKEKLFF.

Many counts were recorded for this clonotype. The chain employs TRBV20-1 and TRBJ1-1, with D uncertain. The V gene's germline CDR1 is DFQATT and CDR2 SNEGSKA (reference sequence). This CDR3 has 10 residues. Trimming pared 4 bases from V and 3 bases from J, leaving 3 bases between. The CDR3 nucleotides are TGCAGTGCTACCTACACTGAAGCTTTCTTT. Translating it yields CSATYTEAFF.

Points on this clonotype: At one of its ends the junction is not consistent with the germline gene, which may arise from a read error. This chain links TRBV11-2 with TRBJ1-1, with D tentatively TRBD1 (6 bases). This CDR3 has 15 amino acids. Germline assignment: CDR1 SGHAT and CDR2 FQNNGV. CDR3 nucleotides: TGTGACAGCAGCTTAGGTCAGGGGATAAATACTGAAGCTTTCTTT. As protein: CDSSLGQGINTEAFF.

Concerning this clonotype: The conserved final phenylalanine or tryptophan is absent from the CDR3, which likely points to a read error. V usage is TRBV5-6 and J usage is TRBJ2-7; 8 positions agree with TRBD1. CDR1 is SGHDT, CDR2 YYEEEE, per germline. The CDR3 runs to 15 residues. V was clipped by 4 bases and J by 3 bases; unmatched bases: 9. The CDR3 bases are TGTGCCAGCAGCCCGGATTGGACAGGGTACTACGAGCAGTACTTA. Translation: CASSPDWTGYYEQYL.

This chain links TRBV29-1 with TRBJ1-3, with TRBD1 matching over 8 bases. This CDR3 is 15 amino acids long. Germline V lookup: CDR1 SQVTM, CDR2 ANQGSEA. V lost 4 bases to trimming and J lost 3 bases; unmatched junction nucleotides: 8. The CDR3 loop is CSVGDQDRVGNTIYF. DNA of the CDR3: TGCAGCGTTGGAGATCAGGACAGGGTTGGAAACACCATATATTTT. Supplemented by reference TRBV29-1 and TRBJ1-3, the full variable domain reads SAVISQKPSRDICQRGTSLTIQCQVDSQVTMMFWYRQQPGQSLTLIATANQGSEATYESGFVIDKFPISRPNLTFSTLTVSNMSPEDSSIYLCSVGDQDRVGNTIYFGEGSWLTVV.

Notes on this clonotype: One end of the junction fails to match germline, which may point to a read error. The rearrangement uses TRBV7-9 and TRBJ2-4, with unresolved D. The germline V gene encodes CDR1 SEHNR and CDR2 FQNEAQ (reference sequence). The CDR3 consists of 13 residues. CDR3 amino acids: CASSPLAKSIQYF. The CDR3 DNA is TGTGCCAGCAGCCCCTTAGCCAAAAGCATTCAGTACTTC.

The chain combines TRBV4-2 with TRBJ2-6; D ambiguous. Germline V CDR1 and CDR2: LGHNA, YNFKEQ. V was clipped by 0 bases and J by 0 bases, with 9 bases between them. The CDR3 runs to 17 residues. The DNA for the CDR3 is TGTGCCAGCAGCCAAGATGCAGTATACTCTGGGGCCAACGTCCTGACTTTC. Protein: CASSQDAVYSGANVLTF.